The rows below give T cell receptor beta chains drawn from one sample of a study of response to subunit inactivated influenza vaccine. Each CDR3 protein gets one entry after TCRdb re-called the RT-PCR reads with MiXCR. The repertoire includes 150,000 to 200,000 distinct CDR3 sequences, about 12% of them detected once, and approximately 30% sits in the top ten. The same sample was also studied in work on T cells expressing NK-cell markers.

The material was CD8+ T cells sorted from PBMCs, obtained approximately 13 days after vaccination. The receptors originated from a man aged 50-60 years who received an inactivated influenza vaccine. Each CDR3 is given with its conserved first and last residue. D genes are given only for firm matches.

>TRBD1|TRBV4-3|TRBJ2-1|15
CASSQVDRGLDEQFF
>-|TRBV13|TRBJ2-7|13
CASSYSGRGEQYF
>-|TRBV4-3|TRBJ1-5|14
CASRGGEINQPQHF
>-|TRBV20-1|TRBJ2-7|11
CSARHEYEQYF
>-|TRBV9|TRBJ1-2|15
CASSVDKSGANGYTF
>-|TRBV4-2|TRBJ1-1|11
CASSQGAEAFF
>-|TRBV29-1|TRBJ2-5|12
CSAQGDQETQYF
>TRBD1|TRBV19|TRBJ1-4|14
CASTDRDGGEKLFF
>-|TRBV3-1|TRBJ2-5|14
CASSQDILSLPLYF
>TRBD1|TRBV29-1|TRBJ1-5|17
CSATRKLEQGSNQPQHF
>TRBD2|TRBV29-1|TRBJ2-1|16
CSVEDLNSGRGNEQFF
>-|TRBV20-1|TRBJ2-5|16
CSARGGGQQIKETQYF
>TRBD2|TRBV19|TRBJ2-1|15
CASSIYSGSGNEQFF
>TRBD2|TRBV5-1|TRBJ2-1|16
CASSWGLAGVDGEQFF
>-|TRBV11-2|TRBJ2-5|13
CASSDMPQETQYF
>-|TRBV4-3|TRBJ1-4|16
CASSQDRGSVREKLFF
>-|TRBV28|TRBJ1-5|11
CASRDEQPQHF
>-|TRBV7-9|TRBJ1-2|15
CACSDPRAGDYGYTF